This note documents a single T cell receptor (beta chain) sequence. Other nucleotide sequences from this sample produce the same CDR3. This specimen comes from a study of OX40 agonist ivuxolimab in advanced cancers. Trimming stripped 1 base from V and 0 bases from J, with 7 bases between. CDR1 and CDR2 (germline): LNHDA, SQIVND (reference sequence). The CDR3 consists of 14 residues. The repertoire was sequenced with immunoSEQ multiplex PCR; TCRdb's copy has only in-frame clones and lacks some. The table lists approximately 62,000 clones, 92% of them singletons. V is TRBV19 and J is TRBJ2-7; no clear D gene. The source of this sequence is an adult with an advanced solid tumor such as melanoma, head and neck, liver or kidney cancer. Source: CD4+ or CD8+ T cells sorted from blood, taken in a trial of the OX40 agonist ivuxolimab. CDR3 DNA: TGTGCCAGTAGTATAGGTGGCTACTCCTACGAGCAGTACTTC. It codes for CASSIGGYSYEQYF. Variable domain in full (rest from reference TRBV19 and TRBJ2-7): DGGITQSPKYLFRKEGQNVTLSCEQNLNHDAMYWYRQDPGQGLRLIYYSQIVNDFQKGDIAEGYSVSREKKESFPLTVTSAQKNPTAFYLCASSIGGYSYEQYFGPGTRLTVT.